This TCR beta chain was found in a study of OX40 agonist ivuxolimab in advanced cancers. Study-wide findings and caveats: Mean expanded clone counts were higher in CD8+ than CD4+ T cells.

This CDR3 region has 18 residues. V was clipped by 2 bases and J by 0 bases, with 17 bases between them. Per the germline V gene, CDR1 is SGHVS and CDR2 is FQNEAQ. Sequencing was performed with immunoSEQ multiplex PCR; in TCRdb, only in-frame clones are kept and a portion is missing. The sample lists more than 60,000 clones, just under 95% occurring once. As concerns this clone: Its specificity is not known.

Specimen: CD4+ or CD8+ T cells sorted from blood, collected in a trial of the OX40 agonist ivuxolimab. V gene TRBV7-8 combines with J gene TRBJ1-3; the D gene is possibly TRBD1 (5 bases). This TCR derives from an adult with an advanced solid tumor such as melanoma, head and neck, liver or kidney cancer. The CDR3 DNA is TGTGCCAGCAGCTTAAGTCGTACAGGACCAAGCTCTGGAAACACCATATATTTT. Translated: CASSLSRTGPSSGNTIYF. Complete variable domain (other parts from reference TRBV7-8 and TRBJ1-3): GAGVSQSPRYKVAKRGQDVALRCDPISGHVSLFWYQQALGQGPEFLTYFQNEAQLDKSGLPSDRFFAERPEGSVSTLKIQRTQQEDSAVYLCASSLSRTGPSSGNTIYFGEGSWLTVV.